This T cell receptor (beta chain) appears in the sequencing data of a study of cytomegalovirus exposure and HLA in healthy donors. Study as a whole: The roughly 120 validation repertoires, a later analysis reported, used the same platform as the 666 repertoires from the first cohort. Study-level findings and limits: Testing in vitro showed three CMV-associated chains specific for CMV antigens. Both high specificity and high sensitivity reportedly marked the classifier's diagnosis of cytomegalovirus status.

CDR1 is MDHEN, CDR2 SYDVKM, per germline. The ends were cut back, 2 bases at V and 3 bases at J, with 17 bases in the middle. The CDR3 covers 16 residues. Assay used: immunoSEQ multiplex PCR; TCRdb lists only in-frame clones, some missing. In the table there are some 49,000 clones, 90% to 95% of which are singletons. Regarding this clone: As yet, its antigen is unknown.

This clonotype was sampled from a woman between 18 and 30 years old in good health and CMV-seropositive. The chain has TRBV28 and TRBJ2-7; D possibly corresponds to TRBD1 (6 bases). Sequencing was done on a sample of PBMCs. CDR3 residues: CASSLPTPGVSYEQYF. For the CDR3, the DNA is TGTGCCAGCAGTTTACCGACCCCAGGGGTGAGCTACGAGCAGTACTTC.